A selection of T cell receptor beta chains follows, all from one sample in a study of blood T cell repertoires in COVID-19. Repertoires were generated with immunoSEQ multiplex PCR, while TCRdb's copy carries only in-frame clones and drops some. The repertoire holds a few hundred thousand clones, with 87% as singletons. The sample comprised peripheral blood. The receptors come from a man between 60 and 75 years old who had recovered from COVID-19. Both conserved end residues are part of each CDR3. The D gene is left open where the match is weak.

cdr3_length: 16; v_call: TRBV3-1/TRBV3-2; j_call: TRBJ2-3; d_call: TRBD1; cdr3_nt: TGTGCCAGCAGCCTTCACAGGGGGCGGTGCACAGATACGCAGTATTTT; cdr3_aa: CASSLHRGRCTDTQYF
cdr3_length: 13; v_call: TRBV6-5; j_call: TRBJ1-2; d_call: TRBD1; cdr3_nt: TGTGCCAGCAGTTACTCCACAGGGGGTGGCTACACCTTC; cdr3_aa: CASSYSTGGGYTF
cdr3_length: 14; v_call: TRBV6-2/TRBV6-3; j_call: TRBJ2-5; d_call: TRBD1; cdr3_nt: TGTGCCAGCAGTCGCCCGGGACAGCAAGAGACCCAGTACTTC; cdr3_aa: CASSRPGQQETQYF
cdr3_length: 17; v_call: TRBV5-1; j_call: TRBJ2-3; d_call: TRBD2; cdr3_nt: TGCGCCAGCAGCTTCCCCGCGGCTAGCGGGTTACATTATACGCAGTATTTT; cdr3_aa: CASSFPAASGLHYTQYF
cdr3_length: 14; v_call: TRBV10-2; j_call: TRBJ1-1; d_call: NA; cdr3_nt: TGCGCCAGCAGTTGGGCCGGCCAGAACGATGAAGCTTTCTTT; cdr3_aa: CASSWAGQNDEAFF
cdr3_length: 14; v_call: TRBV18; j_call: TRBJ1-5; d_call: NA; cdr3_nt: TGTGCCAGCTCGTCCTACAGGGTCAATCAGCCCCAGCATTTT; cdr3_aa: CASSSYRVNQPQHF
cdr3_length: 16; v_call: TRBV10-3; j_call: TRBJ1-1; d_call: TRBD1; cdr3_nt: TGTGCCACCGCGCCCCGACAGGGCCCTATGAACACTGAAGCTTTCTTT; cdr3_aa: CATAPRQGPMNTEAFF
cdr3_length: 13; v_call: TRBV18; j_call: TRBJ1-1; d_call: NA; cdr3_nt: TGTGCCAGCTCAACGAAGGGGGACACTGAAGCTTTCTTT; cdr3_aa: CASSTKGDTEAFF
cdr3_length: 13; v_call: TRBV6-5; j_call: TRBJ1-5; d_call: NA; cdr3_nt: TGTGCCAGCAGTTATTTCCTAGGTCAGCCCCAGCATTTT; cdr3_aa: CASSYFLGQPQHF
cdr3_length: 15; v_call: TRBV7-6; j_call: TRBJ2-5; d_call: TRBD2; cdr3_nt: TGTGCCAGCAGCCCCGCGGGAGGAGAGGGGGAGACCCAGTACTTC; cdr3_aa: CASSPAGGEGETQYF
cdr3_length: 13; v_call: TRBV5-6; j_call: TRBJ2-5; d_call: TRBD1; cdr3_nt: TGTGCCAGCGGGGGACAGGGGAGGGAGACCCAGTACTTC; cdr3_aa: CASGGQGRETQYF